This entry describes one T cell receptor beta chain. These data come from a study of metastatic and nonmetastatic thyroid tumors. Overall study context: Across peripheral blood and tumor or nodule tissue samples taken from malignant and benign thyroid patients, the repertoires were compared with one another.

All patients were untreated before thyroid surgery. TCRdb reassembled clones from the PCR reads with MiXCR. The data contain 15,000 to 25,000 clones, about 35% of them seen just once; the ten biggest clones take up about 23%. CDR3 length: 19 residues. The ends were cut back, 2 bases at V and 0 bases at J, with 20 bases in the middle. Per germline, CDR1 MGHRA and CDR2 YSYEKL. What was sequenced was tumor tissue. This sequence originates from a female donor with papillary thyroid cancer or a benign thyroid nodule (not recorded which). Some clones in this sample may be carry-over from other donors' samples. The chain employs TRBV4-1 and TRBJ1-3; the D is unclear. CDR3 DNA: TGCGCCAGCAGCCAAATGGACTCCGCGTTTGGTACCTCTGGAAACACCATATATTTT. It is translated as CASSQMDSAFGTSGNTIYF.